These 11 T cell receptor beta chains originate from one sample sequenced in a study of blood T cell repertoires in COVID-19. Produced via immunoSEQ multiplex PCR; TCRdb's table is partial and in-frame only. The sample includes about 71,000 clones, 88% of them seen just once. The specimen was peripheral blood. All receptors come from a human donor in a cohort sampled during active COVID-19.

The chain employs TRBV6-4 and TRBJ2-1; 8 bases fit TRBD2. This CDR3 is built from 14 residues. J gave up 4 bases and V 5 bases, and 4 bases lay outside the gene matches. Germline V gene data show CDR1 as MRHNA and CDR2 as SNTAGT. The CDR3, as DNA: TGTGCCAGCAGTCGGGGGGGAAGATACAATGAGCAGTTCTTC. The encoded protein is CASSRGGRYNEQFF.

This chain uses TRBV15 with TRBJ2-2; 9 bases fit TRBD1. With 3 bases clipped from V and 7 bases from J, the junction kept 6 bases outside the gene matches. Germline values: CDR1 LNHNV, CDR2 YYDKDF (reference sequence). The CDR3 contains 15 residues. The CDR3 DNA reads as TGTGCCACCAGCAGCCATACAGGGGGCGGCGGGGAGCTGTTTTTT. The encoded protein is CATSSHTGGGGELFF.

The J gene is TRBJ2-4, the V gene TRBV19, with 8 positions matching TRBD2. CDR3 length: 13 amino acids. J lost 7 bases, V lost 7 bases, and 6 bases had no gene match. CDR1 is LNHDA and CDR2 is SQIVND in the germline V gene (reference sequence). CDR3 in DNA: TGTGCCAGTACCCCCGGGGGGGTGAACATTCAGTACTTC. It translates to CASTPGGVNIQYF.

The chain combines TRBV27 with TRBJ1-5; a weak D match, TRBD1 (5 bases). Trimming removed 8 bases at V and 3 bases at J, with 20 bases between. Per the germline V gene, CDR1 is MNHEY and CDR2 is SMNVEV (reference sequence). The CDR3 loop spans 16 amino acids. The CDR3 nucleotides are TGTGCCAGCTCCTTAGGCCCGCCAGGGTTCAATCAGCCCCAGCATTTT. Residues: CASSLGPPGFNQPQHF.

This chain uses TRBV2 with TRBJ2-5; TRBD2 aligns across 14 bases. Germline V CDR1 and CDR2: SNHLY, FYNNEI. This CDR3 has 15 amino acids. With V trimmed by 6 bases and J by 5 bases, 5 bases remained unmatched. This CDR3 reads CASRVGTSGSETQYF. The CDR3 DNA sequence: TGTGCCAGCAGAGTCGGGACTAGCGGGAGCGAGACCCAGTACTTC.

The chain joins TRBV7-3 to TRBJ2-1; TRBD2 aligns across 12 bases. Germline CDR1 is SGHTA and CDR2 is FQGTGA. There are 18 residues in the CDR3. V was clipped by 1 base and J by 7 bases; unmatched bases: 11. The CDR3 DNA follows: TGTGCCAGCAGCTTAATATCGGCTAGCGGGAGGGCCCGAAATGAGCAGTTCTTC. Its protein product is CASSLISASGRARNEQFF.

The genes are TRBV5-8 and TRBJ1-4; perhaps TRBD1 as D (6 bases). Per the germline V gene, CDR1 is SGHTS and CDR2 is YDEGEE. The CDR3 has 14 residues. V was pared by 3 bases and J by 7 bases, with 13 bases between. The CDR3 protein is CASSSTGRGEKLFF. The CDR3 region has the DNA TGTGCCAGCAGCTCCACAGGGAGGGGTGAAAAACTGTTTTTT.

The chain links TRBV7-2 to TRBJ1-2; D is unclear. This CDR3 has 16 residues. The germline V gene has CDR1 SGHTA and CDR2 FQGNSA. V lost 4 bases and J lost 0, with 15 bases in between. This CDR3 is CASSSLRQPTNYGYTF. The CDR3 DNA reads TGTGCCAGCAGCTCCCTTCGACAACCTACTAACTATGGCTACACCTTC.

The rearrangement uses TRBV18 and TRBJ2-7; a possible D gene is TRBD1 (5 bases). This CDR3 is 13 amino acids long. CDR1 is KGHSH and CDR2 is LQKENI in the germline V gene. Trimming stripped 2 bases from V and 5 bases from J, with 10 bases between. This CDR3 reads CASSPAPGHEQYF. For the CDR3, the DNA is TGTGCCAGCTCACCAGCACCAGGGCACGAGCAGTACTTC.

The rearrangement joins TRBV24-1 to TRBJ1-2, with D perhaps TRBD1 (6 bases). Germline values: CDR1 KGHDR, CDR2 SFDVKD. The V gene lost 6 bases and the J gene lost 2 bases, with 15 bases spanning the gap. This CDR3 region has 15 residues. The CDR3 nucleotides read TGTGCCACCAGTAATAACAGGGAAGGGAACTATGGCTACACCTTC. Translated: CATSNNREGNYGYTF.

The chain joins TRBV6-5 to TRBJ1-1; 8 bases agree with TRBD1. The V segment lost 6 bases and the J segment 10 bases; nucleotides outside the gene matches: 10. Germline V lookup: CDR1 MNHEY, CDR2 SVGAGI. The CDR3 extends over 13 amino acids. CDR3 nucleotide sequence: TGTGCCAGCAGGCTGACAGGGGAGAGACCAGCTTTCTTT. Protein sequence: CASRLTGERPAFF.